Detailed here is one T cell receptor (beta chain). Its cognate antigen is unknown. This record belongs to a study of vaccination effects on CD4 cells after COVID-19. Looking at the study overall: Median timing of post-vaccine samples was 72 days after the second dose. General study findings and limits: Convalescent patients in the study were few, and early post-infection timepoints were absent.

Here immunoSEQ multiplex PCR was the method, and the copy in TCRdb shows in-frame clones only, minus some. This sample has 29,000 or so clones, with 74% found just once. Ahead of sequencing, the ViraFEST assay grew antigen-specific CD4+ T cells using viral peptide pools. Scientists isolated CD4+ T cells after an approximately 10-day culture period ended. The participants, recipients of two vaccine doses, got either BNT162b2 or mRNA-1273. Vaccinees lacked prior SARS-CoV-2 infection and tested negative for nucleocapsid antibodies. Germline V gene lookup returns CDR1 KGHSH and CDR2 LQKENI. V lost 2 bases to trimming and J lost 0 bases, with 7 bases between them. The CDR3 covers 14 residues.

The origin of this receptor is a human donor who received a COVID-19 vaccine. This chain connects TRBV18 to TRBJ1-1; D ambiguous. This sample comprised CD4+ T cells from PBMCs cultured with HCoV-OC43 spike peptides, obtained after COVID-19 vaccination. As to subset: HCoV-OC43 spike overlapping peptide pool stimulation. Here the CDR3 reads CASSPAYMNTEAFF. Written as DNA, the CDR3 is TGTGCCAGCTCACCAGCGTATATGAACACTGAAGCTTTCTTT. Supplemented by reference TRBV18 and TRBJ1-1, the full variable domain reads NAGVMQNPRHLVRRRGQEARLRCSPMKGHSHVYWYRQLPEEGLKFMVYLQKENIIDESGMPKERFSAEFPKEGPSILRIQQVVRGDSAAYFCASSPAYMNTEAFFGQGTRLTVV.